Shown below are 24 T cell receptor beta chains from a single sample sequenced in a study of response to subunit inactivated influenza vaccine listed by TCRdb under 2018. Receptors were amplified or captured by RT-PCR. TCRdb shows the sequencer as Illumina HiSeq 2500. In-frame beta chains were kept once TCRdb had trimmed the public reads at Q25 with fastp and called clones with MiXCR. Each entry is one CDR3 protein sequence, shown with its most common DNA and genes. The sample includes about 650,000 distinct CDR3 sequences, with 12% to 15% observed a single time. 7.5% to 8% of the sample belongs to the ten largest clones. The specimen comprised PBMCs from blood, sampled less than 15 days before vaccination. All receptors come from a man aged 50 or older who received an inactivated influenza vaccine. Donor details come from another sample of the same person, matched by shared clones.

This clonotype was seen a handful of times. The J gene is TRBJ1-1, the V gene TRBV20-1; D perhaps matches TRBD1 (6 bases). This CDR3 contains 15 residues. CDR1 DFQATT and CDR2 SNEGSKA come from the germline V gene (reference sequence). V gave up 1 base and J gave up 3 bases, with 15 bases separating them. The CDR3 protein is CSARGTGRGDTEAFF. In DNA form, the CDR3 reads TGCAGTGCTAGAGGTACAGGGCGGGGGGACACTGAAGCTTTCTTT.

The chain recombines TRBV28 with TRBJ2-5; 12 bases fit TRBD2. V shed 6 bases, J shed 5 bases, and the junction held 4 bases outside the gene matches. The CDR3 length is 14 residues. Germline values: CDR1 MDHEN, CDR2 SYDVKM. The CDR3 spells CASRRGLAGETQYF. The CDR3 region has the DNA TGTGCCAGCAGACGAGGACTAGCGGGGGAGACCCAGTACTTC.

This clonotype showed up many times. This sequence joins TRBV28 and TRBJ2-7; 9 bases agree with TRBD2. The V gene's germline CDR1 is MDHEN and CDR2 SYDVKM. CDR3 length: 15 amino acids. V was pared by 4 bases and J by 0 bases, with 4 bases of the junction left unmatched. CDR3 sequence: CASSSSGASSYEQYF. The CDR3 region has the DNA TGTGCCAGCAGTTCTAGCGGGGCGAGCTCCTACGAGCAGTACTTC.

This clonotype was seen ten or more times. The rearrangement links TRBV2 to TRBJ2-7, with TRBD1 matching over 8 bases. The germline CDR1 and CDR2 sequences are SNHLY and FYNNEI. Trimming cost V 10 bases and J 2 bases; bases outside gene matches: 4. This CDR3 is built from 12 residues. Written as DNA, the CDR3 is TGTGCCATTAAGGACAGGGCCTACGAGCAGTACTTC. Translated, it gives CAIKDRAYEQYF. Together with reference TRBV2 and TRBJ2-7, the CDR3 gives the full variable domain: EPEVTQTPSHQVTQMGQEVILRCVPISNHLYFYWYRQILGQKVEFLVSFYNNEISEKSEIFDDQFSVERPDGSNFTLKIRSTKLEDSAMYFCAIKDRAYEQYFGPGTRLTVT.

This clonotype appeared a few times. The CDR3 sequence: CASSYTGTTAHNEQFF. CDR3 nucleotides: TGTGCCAGCAGCTACACCGGGACCACGGCGCACAATGAGCAGTTCTTC. This chain joins TRBV11-2 and TRBJ2-1, with D possibly being TRBD1 or TRBD2 (5 bases each). The V gene's germline CDR1 is SGHAT and CDR2 FQNNGV. Trimming took off 4 bases at V and 5 bases at J, with 18 bases between the two ends. This CDR3 region has 16 residues.

In this sample, this clonotype turned up a few times. The chain carries TRBV12-3 or TRBV12-4 and TRBJ2-2; maybe TRBD2 (6 bases). This CDR3 comprises 16 residues. The ends were cut back, 3 bases at V and 0 bases at J, with 11 bases in the middle. The CDR3 reads CASSLFTSSNTGELFF. The CDR3 coding sequence is TGTGCCAGCAGTTTGTTCACTAGCTCGAACACCGGGGAGCTGTTTTTT.

This chain links TRBV5-1 with TRBJ2-7; 7 positions match TRBD1. Germline trimming cut 0 bases from V and 6 bases from J; bases unmatched to any gene: 9. Germline V CDR1 and CDR2: SGHRS, YFSETQ. This CDR3 is built from 15 residues. In nucleotides, the CDR3 is TGCGCCAGCAGCTTGGACGGGACAGCTCCCCTCGAGCAGTACTTC. It translates to CASSLDGTAPLEQYF. Full variable domain (missing parts from reference TRBV5-1 and TRBJ2-7): KAGVTQTPRYLIKTRGQQVTLSCSPISGHRSVSWYQQTPGQGLQFLFEYFSETQRNKGNFPGRFSGRQFSNSRSEMNVSTLELGDSALYLCASSLDGTAPLEQYFGPGTRLTVT.

This clonotype was counted a few times. The chain recombines TRBV7-9 with TRBJ1-4, with D perhaps matching TRBD1 (5 bases). Looked up from germline, CDR1 is SEHNR and CDR2 is FQNEAQ (reference sequence). V dropped 8 bases and J dropped 4 bases, with 17 bases sitting between them. The CDR3 contains 15 residues. The CDR3 DNA follows: TGTGCCAGCTGCCCCGCCGGGACGGTTAATGAAAAACTGTTTTTT. It specifies CASCPAGTVNEKLFF. The full variable domain, rest sourced from reference TRBV7-9 and TRBJ1-4, is DTGVSQNPRHKITKRGQNVTFRCDPISEHNRLYWYRQTLGQGPEFLTYFQNEAQLEKSRLLSDRFSAERPKGSFSTLEIQRTEQGDSAMYLCASCPAGTVNEKLFFGSGTQLSVL.

This chain links TRBV6-2 or TRBV6-3 with TRBJ2-7; either TRBD1 or TRBD2 may fit D (6 bases each). The length of the CDR3 is 16 residues. The V end lost 0 bases, the J end lost 5 bases, and 17 bases lay between the germline ends. Germline V gives CDR1 MNHEY, CDR2 SVGEGT. The CDR3 region is CASSYSMGGTNDEQYF. Written as DNA, the CDR3 is TGTGCCAGCAGTTACTCCATGGGGGGCACGAACGACGAGCAGTACTTC.

This clonotype was detected a few times. The V gene is TRBV6-2 or TRBV6-3, the J gene TRBJ1-2; tentatively, D is TRBD1 (5 bases). CDR3 length equals 14 residues. Germline-derived CDR1 and CDR2 are MNHEY and SVGEGT. V was clipped by 7 bases and J by 5 bases, with 17 bases between them. This CDR3 is CASNGGRQKYGYTF. DNA of the CDR3: TGTGCCAGCAATGGGGGACGGCAGAAGTATGGCTACACCTTC.

In this sample, this clonotype turned up a few times. This chain uses TRBV7-2 with TRBJ2-5; D remains unclear. From germline, CDR1 is SGHTA and CDR2 FQGNSA. The length of the CDR3 is 13 residues. The V gene lost 2 bases and the J gene lost 1 base, with 5 bases spanning the gap. CDR3 bases: TGTGCCAGCAGCTTATCGGTCCAAGAGACCCAGTACTTC. Its protein is CASSLSVQETQYF.

CDR3 region: CASSSGQGYEQFF. The CDR3 DNA is TGTGCCAGCAGCTCGGGACAGGGGTATGAGCAGTTCTTC. V is TRBV7-3 and J is TRBJ2-1, with 10 bases fitting TRBD1. Per germline, CDR1 SGHTA and CDR2 FQGTGA. The junction had 2 bases not matched to a gene; V was cut back by 4 bases and J by 8 bases. This CDR3 is built from 13 residues.

The chain links TRBV6-1 to TRBJ2-7; D is uncertain. V was shortened by 6 bases and J by 3 bases, with 12 bases between the two germline ends. This CDR3 contains 13 residues. Germline V gives CDR1 MNHNS, CDR2 SASEGT. CDR3 DNA: TGTGCCAGCAGACACCATAAAAACTACGAGCAGTACTTC. As protein: CASRHHKNYEQYF.

This clonotype was seen more than once but under ten times. The chain has TRBV20-1 and TRBJ2-1; 10 positions agree with TRBD2. The CDR3 contains 14 residues. Germline-derived CDR1 and CDR2 are DFQATT and SNEGSKA (reference sequence). Trimming removed 5 bases from V and 13 bases from J; junction bases left unmatched: 14. CDR3 sequence: CSAVSGGAFRAQFF. Here the CDR3 DNA reads TGCAGTGCTGTGAGCGGGGGGGCCTTTCGGGCTCAGTTCTTC.

The rearrangement joins TRBV5-1 to TRBJ1-1; the D gene is possibly TRBD1 (6 bases). Trimming removed 6 bases from V and 1 base from J, with 13 bases in between. CDR1 is SGHRS, CDR2 YFSETQ, per germline. This CDR3 is built from 14 residues. CDR3 nucleotides: TGCGCCAGCACCATAACAGGGCAGAACACTGAAGCTTTCTTT. The encoded protein is CASTITGQNTEAFF.

The CDR3 nucleotides read TGTGCCAGCAAGGGGGTGACCGGGGAGCTGTTTTTT. Protein sequence: CASKGVTGELFF. The J gene is TRBJ2-2, the V gene TRBV6-2 or TRBV6-3; TRBD1 is a possible D gene (6 bases). V lost 7 bases, J lost 5 bases, and 8 bases lay in between. The CDR3 runs to 12 residues. Germline CDR1 MNHEY, CDR2 SVGEGT.

This chain joins TRBV5-1 and TRBJ1-1; tentative D call: TRBD1 (6 bases). Looked up from germline, CDR1 is SGHRS and CDR2 is YFSETQ. The CDR3 length is 15 residues. V was cut by 0 bases and J by 5 bases, with 14 bases left in between. The CDR3 protein is CASSLATLGGTEAFF. CDR3 DNA: TGCGCCAGCAGCTTGGCCACTCTAGGGGGGACTGAAGCTTTCTTT.

This clonotype was seen a few times. The chain has TRBV29-1 and TRBJ1-1; 10 positions match TRBD1. V shed 8 bases, J shed 1 base, and the junction held 4 bases outside the gene matches. The length of the CDR3 is 13 residues. Germline V gives CDR1 SQVTM, CDR2 ANQGSEA. CDR3 region: CSIRTGGNTEAFF. CDR3 in DNA: TGCAGCATCCGGACAGGGGGGAACACTGAAGCTTTCTTT.

This clonotype appeared a few times. CDR3 coding DNA: TGTGCCAGCAGTCCTGGACGTAACCCCATTAATGAAAAACTGTTTTTT. Protein sequence: CASSPGRNPINEKLFF. V is TRBV2 and J is TRBJ1-4, with D uncertain. This CDR3 is built from 16 residues. CDR1 is SNHLY and CDR2 is FYNNEI in the germline V gene. Trimming removed 5 bases from V and 4 bases from J, with 17 bases in between. The full variable domain, its missing parts supplied by reference TRBV2 and TRBJ1-4, is EPEVTQTPSHQVTQMGQEVILRCVPISNHLYFYWYRQILGQKVEFLVSFYNNEISEKSEIFDDQFSVERPDGSNFTLKIRSTKLEDSAMYFCASSPGRNPINEKLFFGSGTQLSVL.

This clonotype has a count of ten or more. The V gene is TRBV7-6, the J gene TRBJ2-7, with 7 positions matching TRBD1. CDR3 size: 12 residues. CDR1 is SGHVS, CDR2 FNYEAQ, per germline. The V segment lost 6 bases and the J segment 7 bases; nucleotides outside the gene matches: 6. The DNA of the CDR3 is TGTGCCAGCAGGCATACAGGGGAAGAGCAGTACTTC. Encoded protein: CASRHTGEEQYF.

This clonotype turned up a few times. The chain employs TRBV11-1 and TRBJ2-1; tentatively, D is TRBD1 (6 bases). V gave up 5 bases and J gave up 14 bases, with 16 bases separating them. Germline CDR1 and CDR2: SGHAT and FQDESV (reference sequence). This CDR3 spans 12 amino acids. The CDR3 region is CASSRGTGMEFF. CDR3 nucleotides: TGTGCCAGCAGCCGAGGCACAGGGATGGAGTTCTTC.

This chain uses TRBV9 with TRBJ2-1; 14 bases line up with TRBD2. CDR3 length equals 16 residues. J was trimmed by 9 bases and V by 2 bases; bases with no gene match: 7. The germline V gene has CDR1 SGDLS and CDR2 YYNGEE. CDR3 sequence reads: CASSVGGLAGVREQFF. CDR3 coding DNA: TGTGCCAGCAGCGTTGGGGGACTAGCGGGAGTTCGTGAGCAGTTCTTC.

There are a few counts of this clonotype. The chain uses TRBV5-1 and TRBJ2-1; D gene ambiguous. With 4 bases removed from V and 2 bases from J, the gap between germline ends came to 13 bases. Germline lookup yields CDR1 SGHRS and CDR2 YFSETQ. This CDR3 is built from 15 residues. The CDR3 loop reads CASSLGQVPYNEQFF. As DNA, the CDR3 is TGCGCCAGCAGCCTCGGGCAGGTACCCTACAATGAGCAGTTCTTC.

This chain joins TRBV5-1 and TRBJ2-3; a possible D gene is TRBD2 (5 bases). Trimming left V 0 bases short and J 2 bases short, with 10 bases between. Germline V gene data show CDR1 as SGHRS and CDR2 as YFSETQ. This CDR3 is 15 amino acids long. The CDR3 DNA reads as TGCGCCAGCAGCTTGGGGACTTCCCACACAGATACGCAGTATTTT. This encodes CASSLGTSHTDTQYF. Full variable domain (rest looked up from reference TRBV5-1 and TRBJ2-3): KAGVTQTPRYLIKTRGQQVTLSCSPISGHRSVSWYQQTPGQGLQFLFEYFSETQRNKGNFPGRFSGRQFSNSRSEMNVSTLELGDSALYLCASSLGTSHTDTQYFGPGTRLTVL.